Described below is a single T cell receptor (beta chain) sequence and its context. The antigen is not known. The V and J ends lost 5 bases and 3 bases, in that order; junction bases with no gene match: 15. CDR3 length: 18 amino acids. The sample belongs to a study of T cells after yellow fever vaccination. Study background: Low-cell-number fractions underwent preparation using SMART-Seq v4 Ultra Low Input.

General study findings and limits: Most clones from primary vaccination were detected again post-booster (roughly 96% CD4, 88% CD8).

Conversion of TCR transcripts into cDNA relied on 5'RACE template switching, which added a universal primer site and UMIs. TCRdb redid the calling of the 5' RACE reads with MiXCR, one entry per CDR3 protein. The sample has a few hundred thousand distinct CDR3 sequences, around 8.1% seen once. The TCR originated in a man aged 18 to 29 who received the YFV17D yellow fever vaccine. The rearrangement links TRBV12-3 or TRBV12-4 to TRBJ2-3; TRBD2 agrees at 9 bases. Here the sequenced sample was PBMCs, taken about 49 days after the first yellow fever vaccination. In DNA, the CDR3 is TGTGCCAGCAGTCGCGATTTGGCTTGCGGGGGGGCTACAGATACGCAGTATTTT. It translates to CASSRDLACGGATDTQYF.